The 13 T cell receptor beta chains below all came from one sample that was sequenced in a study of Ad26.COV2.S vaccination and SARS-CoV-2 variants. Profiled with immunoSEQ multiplex PCR; TCRdb holds only in-frame clones, not every one. The sample shows fewer than 400,000 clones, under 90% of them seen only once. The treatment is: around 19 received Ad26.COV2.S at low or high dose, single or two shots; 5 received placebo; per-sample allocation not given. It was on day 63 after the first vaccine or placebo injection that samples were taken. The sequences come from peripheral blood, collected in a trial of Ad26.COV2.S vaccine versus placebo. The receptors come from a person between 18 and 60 years old who received the Ad26.COV2.S COVID-19 vaccine or a placebo.

The chain employs TRBV11-3 and TRBJ1-2; 7 bases are shared with TRBD1. This CDR3 has 13 residues. The V gene's germline CDR1 is SGHNT and CDR2 YENEEA. V lost 5 bases to trimming and J lost 6 bases; unmatched junction nucleotides: 6. CDR3 sequence: CASSPEGGDGYTF. The CDR3 DNA follows: TGTGCCAGCAGCCCGGAAGGGGGCGATGGCTACACCTTC.

The count of this clone is one. The chain links TRBV4-1 to TRBJ2-7; D unresolved. Germline V gene sequence: CDR1 MGHRA, CDR2 YSYEKL. Trimming shortened V by 0 bases and J by 6 bases, and 15 bases separated the two germline ends. The CDR3 covers 15 residues. DNA for the CDR3: TGCGCCAGCAGCCAAGATCTGTGGCTCCTCAGCGAGCAGTACTTC. Its protein is CASSQDLWLLSEQYF.

This rearrangement joins TRBV4-1 to TRBJ1-4; no firm D call. V lost 4 bases, J lost 5 bases, and 11 bases lay in between. Germline loops: CDR1 MGHRA, CDR2 YSYEKL. The CDR3 loop spans 14 amino acids. This CDR3 is CASSPNSLNEKLFF. DNA of the CDR3: TGCGCCAGCAGCCCGAACAGCCTCAATGAAAAACTGTTTTTT.

The gene calls are TRBV10-3 and TRBJ1-2, with D hard to call. This CDR3 is built from 13 residues. With 6 bases removed from V and 8 bases from J, the gap between germline ends came to 16 bases. Germline CDR1 is ENHRY and CDR2 is SYGVKD. DNA of the CDR3: TGTGCCATCAGCACTGCGATCGGAGGCGGCTACACCTTC. Translating gives CAISTAIGGGYTF.

This clone has only one observation. This sequence joins TRBV29-1 and TRBJ1-2; 7 nucleotides agree with TRBD1. The V gene end was trimmed by 7 bases and the J gene end by 6 bases; junction bases not matched to a gene: 14. Germline V CDR1 and CDR2: SQVTM, ANQGSEA. This CDR3 comprises 14 residues. The CDR3: CSARNRGLSDGYTF. For the CDR3, the DNA is TGCAGCGCTCGGAACAGGGGACTCAGTGATGGCTACACCTTC.

The sample holds many counts of this clone. This rearrangement joins TRBV11-3 to TRBJ2-3; D gene ambiguous. The CDR3 has 12 residues. Germline CDR1 and CDR2: SGHNT and YENEEA. V was clipped by 5 bases and J by 1 base, with 4 bases between them. Here the CDR3 reads CASSTRTDTQYF. CDR3 coding DNA: TGTGCCAGCAGCACCCGCACAGATACGCAGTATTTT.

In this sample, this clone turned up a few times. The chain combines TRBV11-2 with TRBJ1-5; no firm D call. CDR3 length equals 14 residues. The germline V gene has CDR1 SGHAT and CDR2 FQNNGV. V was shortened by 4 bases and J by 0 bases, with 7 bases between the two germline ends. The CDR3 spells CASSSGDSNQPQHF. The CDR3 DNA follows: TGTGCCAGCAGCTCAGGTGATAGCAATCAGCCCCAGCATTTT. Full variable domain (rest looked up from reference TRBV11-2 and TRBJ1-5): EAGVAQSPRYKIIEKRQSVAFWCNPISGHATLYWYQQILGQGPKLLIQFQNNGVVDDSQLPKDRFSAERLKGVDSTLKIQPAKLEDSAVYLCASSSGDSNQPQHFGDGTRLSIL.

J is TRBJ2-3 and V is TRBV10-3, with D unresolved. V was cut by 2 bases and J by 4 bases, with 7 bases left in between. The CDR3 is 13 amino acids. CDR1 is ENHRY, CDR2 SYGVKD, per germline. The CDR3 sequence is CAISETIADTQYF. DNA for the CDR3: TGTGCCATCAGTGAGACTATTGCAGATACGCAGTATTTT.

V and J are TRBV5-1 and TRBJ1-1, with D maybe TRBD1 (6 bases). Germline CDR1 reads SGHRS; CDR2 reads YFSETQ. The CDR3 has 14 amino acids. V was shortened by 1 base and J by 7 bases, with 14 bases between the two germline ends. CDR3: CASSLRVDRLEAFF. DNA for the CDR3: TGCGCCAGCAGCTTGAGGGTGGACAGACTTGAAGCTTTCTTT. Based on the CDR3 plus reference TRBV5-1 and TRBJ1-1, the full variable domain is KAGVTQTPRYLIKTRGQQVTLSCSPISGHRSVSWYQQTPGQGLQFLFEYFSETQRNKGNFPGRFSGRQFSNSRSEMNVSTLELGDSALYLCASSLRVDRLEAFFGQGTRLTVV.

The chain couples TRBV29-1 to TRBJ1-2; maybe TRBD1 (6 bases). V dropped 6 bases and J dropped 7 bases, with 21 bases sitting between them. CDR3 length: 14 amino acids. Germline V gene lookup returns CDR1 SQVTM and CDR2 ANQGSEA. The CDR3 DNA reads TGCAGCGTAGTACACGTACAGGGATCTTCTGGCTACACCTTC. This translates into CSVVHVQGSSGYTF.

This rearrangement joins TRBV19 to TRBJ1-4; 7 nucleotides line up with TRBD1. This CDR3 comprises 13 residues. V shed 4 bases and J 10 bases; nucleotides not matched to a gene: 6. Germline CDR1 reads LNHDA; CDR2 reads SQIVND (reference sequence). CDR3 in amino acids: CASSTPGGSKLFF. CDR3 nucleotide sequence: TGTGCCAGTAGTACCCCAGGGGGGTCAAAACTGTTTTTT.

CDR3 bases: TGTGCCAGCAGTTTAACGGCCAGCCGGGCTTTCTTT. It yields the protein CASSLTASRAFF. The V gene is TRBV12-3 or TRBV12-4, the J gene TRBJ1-1; D call uncertain. CDR3 length equals 12 residues. The V end lost 2 bases, the J end lost 11 bases, and 12 bases lay between the germline ends.

This chain uses TRBV11-2 with TRBJ2-2, with 13 bases aligning to TRBD2. Germline V CDR1 and CDR2: SGHAT, FQNNGV. This CDR3 is built from 17 residues. After removal of 5 bases from V and 6 bases from J, the junction contained 9 bases not matched to a gene. Written as DNA, the CDR3 is TGTGCCAGCAGCCCCGGACTAGCGGGGGCCGGGGCCGGGGAGCTGTTTTTT. Translating gives CASSPGLAGAGAGELFF.